A single sample is the source of the 6 T cell receptor beta chains below, sequenced in a study of cytomegalovirus exposure and HLA in healthy donors. The study ran its PCR with 60 Vbeta and 13 Jbeta primers. The assay was immunoSEQ multiplex PCR, and TCRdb's table has in-frame clones only and misses some. The table records fewer than 150,000 clones, roughly 85% of them present only once. Sequenced input: PBMCs. The receptors were gathered from a young woman in good health and CMV-seropositive.

This clone was seen a few times. A far larger clone is just one base off, so this is likely a read error. The chain recombines TRBV7-9 with TRBJ2-7, with 9 nucleotides matching TRBD1. The germline CDR1 and CDR2 sequences are SEHNR and FQNEAQ (reference sequence). This CDR3 has 16 amino acids. The CDR3 reads CSSSPWRSDRGNEQYF. The CDR3 region has the DNA TGTTCCAGCAGCCCCTGGCGGTCCGACAGGGGGAACGAGCAGTACTTC.

The CDR3 loop is CSVESLGGRYF. The CDR3 region has the DNA TGCAGCGTTGAATCCCTCGGAGGGAGGTACTTC. The chain carries TRBV29-1 and TRBJ2-4; a weak D match, TRBD2 (6 bases). Deletions cut 2 bases from V and 15 bases from J, with 14 bases between. The CDR3 is made up of 11 amino acids. Germline CDR1 is SQVTM and CDR2 is ANQGSEA.

The genes are TRBV28 and TRBJ1-2, with D maybe TRBD1 (6 bases). CDR1 MDHEN and CDR2 SYDVKM come from the germline V gene. The V and J ends lost 3 bases and 3 bases respectively, with 8 bases between them. This CDR3 is 13 amino acids long. CDR3 sequence (DNA): TGTGCCAGCAGTTTGGACAGATACTATGGCTACACCTTC. Its translation: CASSLDRYYGYTF.

The CDR3 coding sequence is TGTGCCAGTAGTACCGCACAAGATAGCAATCAGCCCCAGCATTTT. Translating it yields CASSTAQDSNQPQHF. The chain links TRBV19 to TRBJ1-5, with D hard to call. Germline V gene data show CDR1 as LNHDA and CDR2 as SQIVND (reference sequence). Trimming pared 4 bases from V and 0 bases from J, leaving 10 bases between. The CDR3 spans 15 residues. The variable domain in full, with the rest retrieved from reference TRBV19 and TRBJ1-5, is DGGITQSPKYLFRKEGQNVTLSCEQNLNHDAMYWYRQDPGQGLRLIYYSQIVNDFQKGDIAEGYSVSREKKESFPLTVTSAQKNPTAFYLCASSTAQDSNQPQHFGDGTRLSIL.

This chain joins TRBV5-1 and TRBJ2-1, with D perhaps matching TRBD1 (6 bases). Germline CDR1 reads SGHRS; CDR2 reads YFSETQ. Between the trimmed V and J ends, which lost 3 bases and 1 base, there was a span of 11 bases. This CDR3 has 15 amino acids. The CDR3 DNA is TGCGCCAGCAGCTCCTTGACAGGTTCCTACAATGAGCAGTTCTTC. Its protein product is CASSSLTGSYNEQFF.

This clone turned up a few times. The V and J genes are TRBV27 and TRBJ2-5; TRBD2 might be the D (5 bases). Trimming stripped 3 bases from V and 5 bases from J, with 16 bases between. The CDR3 extends over 15 amino acids. Germline assignment: CDR1 MNHEY and CDR2 SMNVEV (reference sequence). The DNA of the CDR3 is TGTGCCAGCAGTTTGGTCCCAGGACTGATGGAGACCCAGTACTTC. Translated: CASSLVPGLMETQYF.